Listed below are T cell receptor beta chains from one sample, sequenced in a study of blood T cell repertoires in COVID-19. Assay: immunoSEQ multiplex PCR; the TCRdb copy retains only in-frame clones and omits some. The data contain under 300,000 clones, 83% of them singletons. The sample taken for sequencing was peripheral blood. The receptors come from a human donor in a cohort sampled during active COVID-19. Each CDR3 is given with its conserved first and last residue. Size is stated for part of the rows, as once, few or many counts, or as a class when the clone is expanded.

abundance	v_gene	j_gene	CDR3aa
-	TRBV5-3	TRBJ1-5	CARSFKRARQPQHF
-	TRBV28	TRBJ2-1	CASSTIAGGPNEQFF
-	TRBV6-5	TRBJ2-1	CASTSHTSNEQFF
-	TRBV27	TRBJ2-7	CASSSQTPTYEQYF
-	TRBV12-3/TRBV12-4	TRBJ2-7	CASSLLYEQYF
-	TRBV19	TRBJ2-1	CASSISSGRSYNEQFF
few	TRBV7-3	TRBJ1-6	CASSLRSDSPLHF
-	TRBV7-9	TRBJ2-1	CASSSWDRGSYNEQFF
-	TRBV7-9	TRBJ1-2	CASSLGQGGGYTF
-	TRBV2	TRBJ2-1	CASIPTRIGSQFF
-	TRBV7-9	TRBJ2-3	CASSLTGGTDTQYF
-	TRBV5-4	TRBJ2-1	CASSLPRRGSYNEQFF
-	TRBV5-1	TRBJ1-3	CASSPVGRGNTIYF
-	TRBV4-2	TRBJ1-2	CASSQVTANYGYTF
-	TRBV6-6	TRBJ2-7	CASSPTRGMQYF
-	TRBV3-1/TRBV3-2	TRBJ1-1	CASSQGARAIEAFF
-	TRBV11-1	TRBJ2-1	CASSKGLAGDGDEQFF
-	TRBV7-9	TRBJ2-1	CASSLTWNEQFF
-	TRBV20-1	TRBJ2-7	CSAIQGYEQYF
-	TRBV12-3/TRBV12-4	TRBJ1-3	CASGLTGGGSIYF
-	TRBV6-5	TRBJ2-5	CASRKTGGRETQYF
-	TRBV11-2	TRBJ2-4	CASSLFGGAEYGIQYF
few	TRBV18	TRBJ2-1	CASSPPGLAGPEQFF
-	TRBV15	TRBJ2-5	CATSREGGREETQYF
-	TRBV7-7	TRBJ2-5	CASSPGNGGGEGTQYF
-	TRBV27	TRBJ1-4	CASSLGTGFNEKLFF
-	TRBV6-6	TRBJ1-4	CASRLDRAYEKLFF
-	TRBV6-4	TRBJ1-2	CASSMDRGFWYGYTF
-	TRBV10-3	TRBJ2-5	CASARSQETQYF
few	TRBV5-5	TRBJ1-6	CASSFGTGRDNSPLHF
few	TRBV6-6	TRBJ1-5	CASSYPTGGSNQPQHF
once	TRBV19	TRBJ1-4	CASSPGDSRVEKLFF
few	TRBV3-1/TRBV3-2	TRBJ1-5	CASSQDYNQPQHF
-	TRBV14	TRBJ2-1	CASSPLTGRHEQFF
few	TRBV28	TRBJ1-3	CASSFTLSSGNTIYF
-	TRBV5-6	TRBJ2-1	CASSLRTGRYNEQFF
few	TRBV19	TRBJ2-1	CASSPTQGARGNEQFF
-	TRBV7-6	TRBJ2-3	CASSPQGLAGGADTQYF
-	TRBV7-3	TRBJ1-4	CASVDRAGANEKLFF
-	TRBV19	TRBJ2-6	CASSMTGMDRAAGANVLTF
-	TRBV5-6	TRBJ2-7	CASSWRTGGEQYF
-	TRBV14	TRBJ2-7	CASSQPGQGAWEQYF
-	TRBV5-1	TRBJ1-1	CASSLDAERNTEAFF
once	TRBV5-6	TRBJ2-3	CASSRDYRRGDTQYF
few	TRBV3-1/TRBV3-2	TRBJ2-3	CASSQERTSGGLRDTQYF
-	TRBV7-9	TRBJ1-5	CASSSLGDSNQPQHF
-	TRBV7-9	TRBJ1-2	CASSFDTF
-	TRBV28	TRBJ1-1	CASRIIGTPNTEAFF
-	TRBV5-1	TRBJ1-5	CASSLDQGQNQPQHF
-	TRBV29-1	TRBJ2-7	CSVEDPDGRGYEQYF
-	TRBV5-1	TRBJ2-2	CASSLERGDTGELFF
-	TRBV28	TRBJ1-2	CASSLEGVAGKEGYTF
once	TRBV7-2	TRBJ1-4	CASSLGVAGEKLFF
-	TRBV12-1	TRBJ1-1	CNETGRMNTEAFF
-	TRBV11-2	TRBJ2-7	CASSPLRDRVYEQYF